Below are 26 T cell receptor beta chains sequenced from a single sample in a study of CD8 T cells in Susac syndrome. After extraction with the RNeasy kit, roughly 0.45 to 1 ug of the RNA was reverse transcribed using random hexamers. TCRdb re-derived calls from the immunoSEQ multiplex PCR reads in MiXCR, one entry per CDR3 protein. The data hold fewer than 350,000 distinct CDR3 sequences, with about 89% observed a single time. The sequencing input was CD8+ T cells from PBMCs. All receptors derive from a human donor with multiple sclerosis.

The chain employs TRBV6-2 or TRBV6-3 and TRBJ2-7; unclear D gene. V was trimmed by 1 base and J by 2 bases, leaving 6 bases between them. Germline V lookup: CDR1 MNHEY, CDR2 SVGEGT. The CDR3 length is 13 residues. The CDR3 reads CASSYLPTYEQYF. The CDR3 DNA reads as TGTGCCAGCAGTTACTTGCCGACCTACGAGCAGTACTTC.

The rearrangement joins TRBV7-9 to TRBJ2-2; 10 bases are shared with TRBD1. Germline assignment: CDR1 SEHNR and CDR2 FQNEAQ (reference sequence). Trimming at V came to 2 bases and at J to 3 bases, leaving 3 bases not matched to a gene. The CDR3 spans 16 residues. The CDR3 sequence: CASSLIGQGDTGELFF. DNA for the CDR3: TGTGCCAGCAGCTTAATAGGACAGGGGGACACCGGGGAGCTGTTTTTT.

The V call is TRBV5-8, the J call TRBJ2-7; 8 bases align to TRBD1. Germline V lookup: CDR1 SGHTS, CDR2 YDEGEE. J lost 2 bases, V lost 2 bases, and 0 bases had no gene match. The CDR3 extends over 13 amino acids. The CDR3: CASSLQGAYEQYF. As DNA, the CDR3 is TGTGCCAGCAGCTTACAGGGGGCCTACGAGCAGTACTTC.

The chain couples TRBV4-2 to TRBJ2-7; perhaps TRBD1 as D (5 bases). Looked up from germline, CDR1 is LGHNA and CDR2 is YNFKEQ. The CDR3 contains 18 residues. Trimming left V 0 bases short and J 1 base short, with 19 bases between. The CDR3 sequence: CASSQDEGIDSLSYEQYF. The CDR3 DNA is TGTGCCAGCAGCCAAGACGAAGGTATAGACAGCCTATCCTACGAGCAGTACTTC.

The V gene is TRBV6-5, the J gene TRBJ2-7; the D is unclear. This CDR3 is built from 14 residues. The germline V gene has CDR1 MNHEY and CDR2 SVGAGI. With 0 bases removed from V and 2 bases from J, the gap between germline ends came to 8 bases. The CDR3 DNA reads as TGTGCCAGCAGTTACTCTAAAACGGCCTACGAGCAGTACTTC. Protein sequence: CASSYSKTAYEQYF.

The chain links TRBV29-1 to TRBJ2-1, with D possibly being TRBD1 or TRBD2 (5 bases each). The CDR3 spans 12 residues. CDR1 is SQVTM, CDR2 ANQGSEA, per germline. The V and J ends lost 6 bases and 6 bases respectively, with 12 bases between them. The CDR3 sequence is CSVGTGTNEQFF. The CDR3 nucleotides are TGCAGCGTCGGGACCGGTACCAATGAGCAGTTCTTC.

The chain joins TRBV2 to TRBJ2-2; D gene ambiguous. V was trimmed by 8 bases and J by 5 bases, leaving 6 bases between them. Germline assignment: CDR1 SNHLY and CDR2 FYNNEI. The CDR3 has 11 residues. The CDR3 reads CASLWTGELFF. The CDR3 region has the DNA TGTGCCAGCCTTTGGACCGGGGAGCTGTTTTTT.

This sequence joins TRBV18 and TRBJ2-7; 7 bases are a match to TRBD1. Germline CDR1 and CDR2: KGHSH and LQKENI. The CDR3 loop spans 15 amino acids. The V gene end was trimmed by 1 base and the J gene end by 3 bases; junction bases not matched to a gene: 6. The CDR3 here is CASSPLQGDLYEQYF. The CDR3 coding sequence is TGTGCCAGCTCACCACTGCAGGGGGATCTCTACGAGCAGTACTTC.

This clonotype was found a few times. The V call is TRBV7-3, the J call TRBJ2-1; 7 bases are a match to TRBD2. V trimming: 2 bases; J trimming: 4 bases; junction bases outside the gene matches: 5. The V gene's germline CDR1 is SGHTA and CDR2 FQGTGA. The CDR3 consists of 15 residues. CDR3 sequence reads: CASSLLAGEYNEQFF. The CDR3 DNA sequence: TGTGCCAGCAGCTTACTGGCGGGGGAATACAATGAGCAGTTCTTC.

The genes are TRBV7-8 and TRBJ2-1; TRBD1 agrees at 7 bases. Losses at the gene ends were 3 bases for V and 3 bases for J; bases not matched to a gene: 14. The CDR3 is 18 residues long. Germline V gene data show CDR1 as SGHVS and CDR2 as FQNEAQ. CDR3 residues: CASSFNNYRDSYYNEQFF. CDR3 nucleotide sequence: TGTGCCAGCAGCTTCAATAATTACCGGGACAGTTACTACAATGAGCAGTTCTTC.

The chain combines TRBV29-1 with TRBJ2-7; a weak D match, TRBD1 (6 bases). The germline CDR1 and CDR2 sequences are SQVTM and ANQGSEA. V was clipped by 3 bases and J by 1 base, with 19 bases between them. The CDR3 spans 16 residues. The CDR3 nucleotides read TGCAGCGTTGAGGAACCAGGGGTAGAGATGTCCTACGAGCAGTACTTC. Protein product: CSVEEPGVEMSYEQYF.

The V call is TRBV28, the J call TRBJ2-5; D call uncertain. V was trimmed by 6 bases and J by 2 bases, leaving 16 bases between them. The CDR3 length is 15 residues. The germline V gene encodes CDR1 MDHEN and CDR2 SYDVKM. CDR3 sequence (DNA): TGTGCCAGCAGGCTAGAAACCGAAGAACAAGAGACCCAGTACTTC. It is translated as CASRLETEEQETQYF.

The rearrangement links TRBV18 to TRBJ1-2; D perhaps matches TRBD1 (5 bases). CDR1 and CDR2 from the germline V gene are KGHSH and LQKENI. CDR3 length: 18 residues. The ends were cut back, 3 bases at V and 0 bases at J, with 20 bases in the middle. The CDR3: CASSPKGLSREANYGYTF. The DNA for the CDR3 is TGTGCCAGCTCACCTAAGGGGCTATCCAGGGAGGCTAACTATGGCTACACCTTC.

CDR3 DNA: TGTGCCAGCACTAAGGCAGGGGAACATGAGCAGTTCTTC. It is translated as CASTKAGEHEQFF. The J gene is TRBJ2-1, the V gene TRBV6-5, with a weak D call TRBD1 (6 bases). Trimming shortened V by 7 bases and J by 8 bases, and 15 bases separated the two germline ends. Looked up from germline, CDR1 is MNHEY and CDR2 is SVGAGI. The CDR3 spans 13 residues.

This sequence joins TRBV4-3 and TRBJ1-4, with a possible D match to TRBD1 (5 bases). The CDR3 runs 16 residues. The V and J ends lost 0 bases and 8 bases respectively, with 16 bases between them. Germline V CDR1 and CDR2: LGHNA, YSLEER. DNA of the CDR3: TGCGCCAGCAGCCAAGATCTTTCTCAGGGTCGGGAAAAACTGTTTTTT. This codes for CASSQDLSQGREKLFF.

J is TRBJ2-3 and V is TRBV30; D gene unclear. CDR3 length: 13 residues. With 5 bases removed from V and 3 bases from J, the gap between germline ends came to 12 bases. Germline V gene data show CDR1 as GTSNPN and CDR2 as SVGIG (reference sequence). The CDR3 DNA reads TGTGCCTGGTTCCCCTTGGGGACAGATACGCAGTATTTT. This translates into CAWFPLGTDTQYF.

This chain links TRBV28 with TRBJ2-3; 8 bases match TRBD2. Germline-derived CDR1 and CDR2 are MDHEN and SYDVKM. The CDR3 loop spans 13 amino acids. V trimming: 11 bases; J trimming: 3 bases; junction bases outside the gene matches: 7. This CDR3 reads CAGRTSRTDTQYF. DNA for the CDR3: TGTGCCGGAAGGACTAGCAGGACAGATACGCAGTATTTT.

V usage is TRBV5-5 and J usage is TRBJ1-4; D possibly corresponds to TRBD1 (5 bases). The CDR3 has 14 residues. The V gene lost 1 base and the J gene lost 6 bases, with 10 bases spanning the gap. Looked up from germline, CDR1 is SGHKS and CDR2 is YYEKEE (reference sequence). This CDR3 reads CASSLWGNDEKLFF. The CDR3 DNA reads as TGTGCCAGCAGCTTGTGGGGGAACGATGAAAAACTGTTTTTT.

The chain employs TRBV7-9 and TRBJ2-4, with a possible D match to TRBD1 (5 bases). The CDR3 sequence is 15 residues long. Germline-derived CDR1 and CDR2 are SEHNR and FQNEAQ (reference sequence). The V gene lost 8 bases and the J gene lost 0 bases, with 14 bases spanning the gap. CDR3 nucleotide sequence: TGTGCCAGCGAAACAGGCACACTAGCCAAAAACATTCAGTACTTC. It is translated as CASETGTLAKNIQYF. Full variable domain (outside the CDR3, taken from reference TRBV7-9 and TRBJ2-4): DTGVSQNPRHKITKRGQNVTFRCDPISEHNRLYWYRQTLGQGPEFLTYFQNEAQLEKSRLLSDRFSAERPKGSFSTLEIQRTEQGDSAMYLCASETGTLAKNIQYFGAGTRLSVL.

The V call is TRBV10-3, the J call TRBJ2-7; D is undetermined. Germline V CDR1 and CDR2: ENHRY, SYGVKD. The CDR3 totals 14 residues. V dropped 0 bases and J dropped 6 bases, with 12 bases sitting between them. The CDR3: CAISESRDRGEQYF. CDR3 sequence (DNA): TGTGCCATCAGTGAGTCTCGAGATCGCGGCGAGCAGTACTTC.

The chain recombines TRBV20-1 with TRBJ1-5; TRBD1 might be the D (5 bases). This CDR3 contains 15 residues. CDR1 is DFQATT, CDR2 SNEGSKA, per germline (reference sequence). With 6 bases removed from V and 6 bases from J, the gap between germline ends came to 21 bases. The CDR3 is CSALGVVGFGQPQHF. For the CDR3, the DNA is TGCAGTGCATTAGGGGTGGTAGGGTTCGGTCAGCCCCAGCATTTT.

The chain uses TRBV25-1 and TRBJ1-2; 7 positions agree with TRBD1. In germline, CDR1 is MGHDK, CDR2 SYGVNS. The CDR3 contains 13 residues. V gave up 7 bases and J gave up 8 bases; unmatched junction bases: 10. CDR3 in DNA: TGTGCCAGCACCCCAGGGGGGGCGGCCGGCTACACCTTC. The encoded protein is CASTPGGAAGYTF.

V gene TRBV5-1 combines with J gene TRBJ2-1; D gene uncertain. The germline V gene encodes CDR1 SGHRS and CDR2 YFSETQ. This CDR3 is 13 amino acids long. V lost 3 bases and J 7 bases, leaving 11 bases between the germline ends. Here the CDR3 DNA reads TGCGCCAGCAGCTCCACGAATTCGAATGAGCAGTTCTTC. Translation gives CASSSTNSNEQFF.

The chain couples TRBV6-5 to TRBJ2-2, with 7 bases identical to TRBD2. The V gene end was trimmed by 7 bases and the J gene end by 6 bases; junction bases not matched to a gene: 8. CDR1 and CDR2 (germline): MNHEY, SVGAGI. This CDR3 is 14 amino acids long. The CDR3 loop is CASTYGEGAGELFF. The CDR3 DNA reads TGTGCCAGCACCTACGGGGAGGGCGCCGGGGAGCTGTTTTTT.

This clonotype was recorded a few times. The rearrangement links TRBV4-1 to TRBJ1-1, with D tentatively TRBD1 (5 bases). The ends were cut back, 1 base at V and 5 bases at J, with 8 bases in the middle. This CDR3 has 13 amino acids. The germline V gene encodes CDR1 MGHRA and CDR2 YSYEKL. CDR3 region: CASSQGWGTEAFF. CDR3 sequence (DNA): TGCGCCAGCAGCCAAGGGTGGGGGACTGAAGCTTTCTTT.

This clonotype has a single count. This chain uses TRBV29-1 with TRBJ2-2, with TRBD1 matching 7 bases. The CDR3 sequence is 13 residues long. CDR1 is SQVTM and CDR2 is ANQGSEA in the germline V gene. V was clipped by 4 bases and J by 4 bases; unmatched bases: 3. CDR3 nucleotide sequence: TGCAGCGTTGGGGGACAGCTCACCGGGGAGCTGTTTTTT. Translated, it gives CSVGGQLTGELFF.